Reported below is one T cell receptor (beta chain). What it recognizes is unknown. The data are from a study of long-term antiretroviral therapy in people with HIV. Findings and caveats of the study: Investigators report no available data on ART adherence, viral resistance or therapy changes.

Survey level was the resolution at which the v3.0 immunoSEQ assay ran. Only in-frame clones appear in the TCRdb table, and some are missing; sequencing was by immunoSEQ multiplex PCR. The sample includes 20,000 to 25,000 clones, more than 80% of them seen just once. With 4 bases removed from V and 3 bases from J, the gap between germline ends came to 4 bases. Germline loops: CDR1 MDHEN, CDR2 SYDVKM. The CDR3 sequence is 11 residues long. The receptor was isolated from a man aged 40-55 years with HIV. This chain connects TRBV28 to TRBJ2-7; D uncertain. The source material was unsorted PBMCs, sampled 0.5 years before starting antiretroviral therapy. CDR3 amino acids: CASSSIYEQYF. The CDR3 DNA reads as TGTGCCAGCAGTTCAATCTACGAGCAGTACTTC.